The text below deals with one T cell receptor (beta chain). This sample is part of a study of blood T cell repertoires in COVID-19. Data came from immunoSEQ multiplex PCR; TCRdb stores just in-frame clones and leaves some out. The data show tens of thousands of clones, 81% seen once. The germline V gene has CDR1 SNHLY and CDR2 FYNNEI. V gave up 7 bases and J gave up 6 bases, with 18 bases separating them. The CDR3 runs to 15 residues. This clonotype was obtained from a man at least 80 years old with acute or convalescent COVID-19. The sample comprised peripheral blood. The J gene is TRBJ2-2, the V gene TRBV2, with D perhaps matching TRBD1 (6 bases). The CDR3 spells CASTKETGTPGELFF. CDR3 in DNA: TGTGCCAGCACGAAAGAAACAGGGACCCCCGGGGAGCTGTTTTTT.